A selection of T cell receptor beta chains follows, all from one sample in a study of blood T cell repertoires in COVID-19. Profiling relied on immunoSEQ multiplex PCR, and the TCRdb table lists in-frame clones only, not all of them. Of about 320,000 clones in the sample, 89% were seen once. The sample was PBMCs or T cells enriched from blood (not recorded which). All receptors derive from a man between 60 and 75 years old who had recovered from COVID-19. Both conserved end residues are part of each CDR3. Fields, in order: clone size, J gene, D gene, V gene, CDR3 DNA, CDR3 protein. The D gene is left open where the match is weak. Some rows have no size entry. The others give once, few or many, or a class for an expanded clone.

. TRBJ2-7 TRBD2 TRBV7-3 TGTGCCAGCAGCCTCGGACTAGCGGGGGACTACGAGCAGTACTTC CASSLGLAGDYEQYF
. TRBJ2-3 . TRBV12-5 TGTGCTAGTGGTTTGGATCTCAGGATAACAGATACGCAGTATTTT CASGLDLRITDTQYF
. TRBJ2-7 TRBD1 TRBV9 TGTGCCAGCAGCCGCTTTGGACAGGGCTTCTCCTACGAGCAGTACTTC CASSRFGQGFSYEQYF
. TRBJ1-5 TRBD1 TRBV12-3/TRBV12-4 TGTGCCAGCAGTTGGGGACAGAATCAGCCCCAGCATTTT CASSWGQNQPQHF
. TRBJ2-1 . TRBV2 TGTGCCAGCAGTGGAGATCCGATCAGAGGAGGGCCTTTGGACAATGAGCAGTTCTTC CASSGDPIRGGPLDNEQFF
. TRBJ2-7 . TRBV7-3 TGTGCCAGCAGCTCGCTCCGGGACTCGAAAGCCTACGAGCAGTACTTC CASSSLRDSKAYEQYF
. TRBJ1-3 . TRBV6-5 TGTGCCAGCAGATTGGGGCAGGGTTCTGGAAACACCATATATTTT CASRLGQGSGNTIYF
. TRBJ2-2 . TRBV19 TGTGCCAGTAGTTGGAGTGTAGAAGAGCTGTTTTTT CASSWSVEELFF
. TRBJ2-7 . TRBV9 TGTGCCAGCAGCGTCGGACGGGGGACGTTCGAGCAGTACTTC CASSVGRGTFEQYF
. TRBJ2-7 TRBD2 TRBV7-2 TGTGCCAGCAGCTTAACTAGCGGGGTTACCTACGAGCAGTACTTC CASSLTSGVTYEQYF
. TRBJ2-7 TRBD2 TRBV5-8 TGTGCCAGCAGCCCCGGACAGGGCGGACTAGCGGGAGGGTCCGACGAGCAGTACTTC CASSPGQGGLAGGSDEQYF
once TRBJ1-2 . TRBV19 TGTGCCAGTAACTCCCGGGACACGGCTGGCTACACCTTC CASNSRDTAGYTF
. TRBJ1-1 TRBD1 TRBV7-9 TGTGCCAGCAGCTTAGCGGGACAGGTGGTCACTGAAGCTTTCTTT CASSLAGQVVTEAFF